A selection of T cell receptor beta chains follows, all from one sample in a study of blood T cells in healthy people across ages. TCRdb re-called the 5' RACE reads through MiXCR, storing one row per CDR3 protein. The sample lists roughly 800,000 distinct CDR3 sequences, roughly 24% occurring once. The sample was also reused in another study, on T cells of mothers and their children.

Sequenced input: blood. These receptors were taken from a boy aged 5-17 years in good health. Each CDR3 is given without its conserved first and last residue.

j_call: TRBJ1-1; v_call: TRBV20-1; cdr3_aa: SAGGLSEAF
j_call: NA; v_call: TRBV2; cdr3_aa: ASSEVRVILAADEQF
j_call: TRBJ2-3; v_call: TRBV20-1; cdr3_aa: SARDDQRGPDTDTQY
j_call: TRBJ2-5; v_call: TRBV12-3/TRBV12-4; cdr3_aa: ASSLGGNQETQY
j_call: TRBJ1-2; v_call: TRBV25-1; cdr3_aa: ASGTDYGYT
j_call: TRBJ2-1; v_call: TRBV28; cdr3_aa: ASRLLAGGPNEQF
j_call: TRBJ1-6; v_call: TRBV5-1; cdr3_aa: ASSPRQGLESPLH
j_call: TRBJ1-5; v_call: TRBV19; cdr3_aa: ACSRWGYLNQPQH
j_call: TRBJ1-3; v_call: TRBV3-1; cdr3_aa: ASSQGDFGNTIY
j_call: TRBJ2-4; v_call: TRBV28; cdr3_aa: ASSFRTEPRYIQY
j_call: TRBJ2-6; v_call: TRBV20-1; cdr3_aa: SAETGEAGANVLT
j_call: TRBJ2-1; v_call: TRBV6-5; cdr3_aa: ASNRRPSGPNEQF
j_call: TRBJ2-5; v_call: TRBV29-1; cdr3_aa: SVEGGGAGNQY
j_call: TRBJ2-1; v_call: TRBV3-1; cdr3_aa: ASSQIVNEQF
j_call: TRBJ2-4; v_call: TRBV6-2/TRBV6-3; cdr3_aa: ASRQTGTSGNIQY
j_call: TRBJ1-1; v_call: TRBV3-1; cdr3_aa: ASSQDGGRYTEAF
j_call: TRBJ1-2; v_call: TRBV12-3/TRBV12-4; cdr3_aa: ASSSRQGSYGYT
j_call: TRBJ2-5; v_call: TRBV2; cdr3_aa: ASYGGFIAGLAGGPGETQY
j_call: TRBJ2-1; v_call: TRBV27; cdr3_aa: ASSLVSGTPSNNEQF
j_call: TRBJ2-4; v_call: TRBV12-3/TRBV12-4; cdr3_aa: ASSSGTGSKNIQY
j_call: TRBJ2-5; v_call: TRBV12-3/TRBV12-4; cdr3_aa: ASSLGDFETQY
j_call: TRBJ1-1; v_call: TRBV5-1; cdr3_aa: ASIAGTGMKNTEAF
j_call: TRBJ2-5; v_call: TRBV12-3/TRBV12-4; cdr3_aa: ASRYGTTKWQL
j_call: NA; v_call: TRBV29-1; cdr3_aa: SADSYEQY
j_call: TRBJ2-6; v_call: TRBV28; cdr3_aa: ASSPHWGSGANVLT
j_call: TRBJ2-3; v_call: TRBV18; cdr3_aa: ASSPPKRSSTDTQY
j_call: TRBJ2-7; v_call: TRBV20-1; cdr3_aa: SALGGDRGTYEQY
j_call: TRBJ2-5; v_call: TRBV12-3/TRBV12-4; cdr3_aa: TSSLGVAETQY
j_call: NA; v_call: TRBV10-2; cdr3_aa: ASSESGGVPNEQF
j_call: TRBJ2-7; v_call: TRBV9; cdr3_aa: ASSETGGLGYEQY
j_call: TRBJ2-5; v_call: TRBV7-9; cdr3_aa: ASSSRLAGGETQY
j_call: TRBJ1-2; v_call: TRBV27; cdr3_aa: ASSSTGFYGYT
j_call: TRBJ2-1; v_call: TRBV28; cdr3_aa: ASRGLFPYNEQF
j_call: TRBJ1-5; v_call: TRBV5-5; cdr3_aa: ASSPGSGGFNQPQH